This T cell receptor beta chain appears in the sequencing data of a study of blood T cell repertoires in COVID-19 (dated by TCRdb to about 2020). In terms of the full investigation: The collaborator samples originated in the United States, Italy and Spain and spanned the acute and convalescent phases of COVID-19. The prospective study material was composed of cDNA or gDNA derived from T cells, B-cell-depleted T cells, or PBMCs. The dataset comprised deeply sampled blood TCRbeta repertoires from subjects exposed to, actively infected with, or recovered from COVID-19. The repertoires were released in a freely available public database intended as a resource for research on the immune response to SARS-CoV-2. The samples were drawn from two sources: the first 160 participants of the ongoing ImmuneRACE study, and over 950 subjects contributed by 6 global collaborators. Sample metadata almost always included a de-identified subject ID, COVID-19 status, age in years and sex. Where HLA class I and class II types were available, the types were taken from metadata supplied by the sample provider, not from assay-based typing. Study-wide findings and limitations: The quantity of clinical and demographic metadata differed by source and by participant and was supplied without curation.

One collaborating source in Seattle enrolled patients while the patients were actively infected and followed the patients over time throughout the course of disease. Each collaborating institution followed its own protocols to collect whole blood in K2EDTA tubes. For TCRbeta analysis, collaborator samples were shipped as frozen whole blood, as isolated PBMCs, or as DNA extracted from either sample type. As for this clone: Its target antigen remains unknown. Base quality data are lacking; no much larger clone is found one base away.

The CDR3 numbers 13 residues from cysteine through phenylalanine. This entry keeps only the CDR3 DNA: 39 bases, framed from base 1. According to the germline V gene, CDR1 reads MNHNS and CDR2 reads SASEGT. Compared with germline, V lacks 10 bases and J lacks 7 bases; bases without a gene match: 11. TCRbeta CDR3 regions were amplified from genomic DNA by means of the immunoSEQ Assay, a bias-controlled multiplex PCR. In the source study's methods: Nucleated cell counts per sample were estimated from amplification of reference gene primers within the assay. Sequence reads were collapsed and filtered to measure the absolute abundance of every unique TCRbeta CDR3 rearrangement. For each sample, productive Simpson clonality was calculated as the square root of Simpson's diversity index across productive rearrangements. Not all clones reach the TCRdb copy of this immuneACCESS table, which keeps in-frame sequences only. Checked studies attribute under half of the gap to unresolved V genes and leave the rest unexplained. Clone size and V and J calls were adopted from that table, with D and trimming inferred from the DNA. This sample comprises about 65,000 clones, approximately 80% of them detected only once. Clones ranked in the top ten supply about 9.4% of the sample.

Recombination joined TRBV6-1 with TRBJ1-1, with 8 central nucleotides matching TRBD1. The TCR was taken from a man aged 45 to 65 with COVID-19, enrolled during active disease. Sequencing was carried out using peripheral blood. The CDR3 amino acid sequence is: CATRQGFVDEAFF. The nucleotides read TGTGCCACACGACAGGGGTTTGTTGATGAAGCTTTCTTT.